This T cell receptor (beta chain) was recovered during a study of graft-versus-host responses after intestinal transplantation. Study-wide points: GvH clones were found in recipient marrow; some appeared first in ileum or blood.

The ends were cut back, 10 bases at V and 2 bases at J, with 11 bases in the middle. This CDR3 region has 13 residues. Germline CDR1 is MGHRA and CDR2 is YSYEKL. Comments on this clone: The antigen is not known.

Graft-derived tissue was subjected to processing to liberate intraepithelial and lamina propria lymphocytes. Some clones are missing from TCRdb's copy, which holds only in-frame ones; the method was immunoSEQ multiplex PCR. The repertoire holds 37,000 or so clones, with about 85% as singletons. This TCR was recovered from a human patient who received an intestinal transplant, so some T cells may come from the graft donor. V gene TRBV4-1 combines with J gene TRBJ2-2; D is ambiguous. The sequencing used ileum tissue, collected roughly 200 days after intestinal transplant. CDR3 sequence (DNA): TGCGCCACCGGTGGTCCAAACACCGGGGAGCTGTTTTTT. It translates to CATGGPNTGELFF.